This TCR beta chain was profiled in a study of shared clonotypes between healthy human individuals. Method: immunoSEQ multiplex PCR; TCRdb's copy keeps in-frame clones and lacks some. The sample includes roughly 490,000 clones, around 80% seen only once; the top ten take approximately 12%. This clone appeared a few times. The CDR3 is made up of 14 amino acids. The V end was cut by 2 bases, the J end by 0 bases, with 8 bases between. Germline CDR1 is MNHEY and CDR2 is SMNVEV (reference sequence). The TCR sequence derives from a woman aged 40 to 50 in good health. Some clones in this sample may be carry-over from other donors' samples. The sample taken for sequencing was PBMCs. V usage is TRBV27 and J usage is TRBJ2-7, with D possibly being TRBD2 (6 bases). The CDR3 spells CASSLAGSSYEQYF. The CDR3 nucleotides are TGTGCCAGCAGTTTAGCCGGGAGCTCCTACGAGCAGTACTTC.